The entry below gives a single T cell receptor (beta chain) sequence along with its context. This entry is derived from a study of cytomegalovirus exposure and HLA in healthy donors. The ends were cut back, 3 bases at V and 7 bases at J, with 19 bases in the middle. CDR1 is MGHRA and CDR2 is YSYEKL in the germline V gene. The CDR3 spans 16 residues. Primers included in the PCR were 60 Vbeta and 13 Jbeta primers. TCRdb's table, derived via immunoSEQ multiplex PCR, lists solely in-frame clones and lacks some. The sample holds approximately 200,000 clones; roughly four fifths are singletons and the top ten take under 2%.

The material sequenced was PBMCs. This clonotype was sampled from a man in his thirties or forties in good health and CMV-seronegative. The V call is TRBV4-1, the J call TRBJ2-4; weak D call: TRBD2 (6 bases). CDR3 nucleotides: TGCGCCAGCAGCCAGGGGTCGGGGGAGCCACTTAACATTCAGTACTTC. Protein sequence: CASSQGSGEPLNIQYF.